This T cell receptor (beta chain) was identified during a study of read filtering for tumor transcriptome and immune sequencing. Findings and limits, study-wide: Without single-read clonotypes, shared clonotype proportions correlated more between IR-seq and RNA-seq.

This clonotype has at least ten counts. Its antigen is currently unknown. Molecular barcoded adaptors covering alpha/delta and beta/gamma chains were used on around 400 ng RNA. TCRdb ran MiXCR on the reads and lists one entry per CDR3 protein. The table shows about 35,000 distinct CDR3 sequences, with roughly an eighth occurring only once. The clonotype comes from a donor at least 40 years old with multiple myeloma. Sequencing was performed on a population of CD138-negative cells sorted from bone marrow.

This chain's CDR3 is CSVAYLSLKDTQYF. CDR3 DNA: TGCAGCGTCGCATACCTCAGCCTGAAAGATACGCAGTATTTT. This chain uses TRBV29-1 with TRBJ2-3; no reliable D call. Germline CDR1 and CDR2: SQVTM and ANQGSEA. The V and J ends lost 6 bases and 5 bases respectively, with 18 bases between them. The CDR3 is 14 residues long.